This passage covers 11 T cell receptor beta chains from one sample sequenced in a study of T cell repertoires in cytomegalovirus infection. TCRdb used MiXCR to reprocess the reads, holding one entry per CDR3 protein. The data contain hundreds of thousands of distinct CDR3 sequences, about 8.8% of them singletons. The material sequenced was PBMCs. Receptor source: a human donor in good health (CMV status not recorded). Some clones in this sample may be carry-over from other donors' samples.

This clonotype was counted many times. The rearrangement uses TRBV2 and TRBJ1-1; maybe TRBD1 (6 bases). V lost 1 base to trimming and J lost 6 bases, with 15 bases between them. This CDR3 spans 15 amino acids. Germline values: CDR1 SNHLY, CDR2 FYNNEI. CDR3 region: CASSEGSGGDPEAFF. CDR3 nucleotides: TGTGCCAGCAGTGAAGGTTCTGGGGGCGACCCTGAAGCTTTCTTT.

Ten or more counts support this clonotype. This rearrangement joins TRBV5-6 to TRBJ2-2; D possibly corresponds to TRBD1 (6 bases). Germline V gene sequence: CDR1 SGHDT, CDR2 YYEEEE. The ends were cut back, 3 bases at V and 8 bases at J, with 20 bases in the middle. The CDR3 consists of 16 residues. The CDR3 sequence: CASSSRQVYGSGELFF. For the CDR3, the DNA is TGTGCCAGCAGCTCAAGACAGGTTTATGGTTCTGGGGAGCTGTTTTTT. Filled out from reference TRBV5-6 and TRBJ2-2, the complete variable domain reads DAGVTQSPTHLIKTRGQQVTLRCSPKSGHDTVSWYQQALGQGPQFIFQYYEEEERQRGNFPDRFSGHQFPNYSSELNVNALLLGDSALYLCASSSRQVYGSGELFFGEGSRLTVL.

Worth noting for this clonotype: A read error may account for a junction end that differs from germline. The chain combines TRBV6-2 or TRBV6-3 with TRBJ1-5; D unclear. The CDR3 has 12 amino acids. CDR1 is MNHEY and CDR2 is SVGEGT in the germline V gene. CDR3 in amino acids: CASSYSDQPQHF. The CDR3 DNA reads TGTGCCAGCAGTTATAGCGATCAGCCCCAGCATTTT.

The chain links TRBV12-3 or TRBV12-4 to TRBJ1-1; TRBD1 might be the D (6 bases). Trimming pared 5 bases from V and 7 bases from J, leaving 14 bases between. The CDR3 has 13 residues. The chain's CDR3 is CASSADRISEAFF. The CDR3 DNA is TGTGCCAGCAGTGCCGACAGGATCAGTGAAGCTTTCTTT.

Ten or more counts support this clonotype. The V call is TRBV2, the J call TRBJ2-2; D is possibly TRBD2 (6 bases). CDR1 SNHLY and CDR2 FYNNEI come from the germline V gene. V gave up 4 bases and J gave up 0 bases, with 9 bases separating them. The CDR3 covers 15 residues. CDR3 DNA sequence: TGTGCCAGCAGTGCGTGGGGGGCGAACACCGGGGAGCTGTTTTTT. Its protein is CASSAWGANTGELFF.

The sample holds many counts of this clonotype. The V call is TRBV10-3, the J call TRBJ1-5; D not certain. The V and J ends lost 2 bases and 1 base respectively, with 6 bases between them. The CDR3 has 14 residues. Germline assignment: CDR1 ENHRY and CDR2 SYGVKD. The CDR3 protein is CAISETGSNQPQHF. The DNA of the CDR3 is TGTGCCATCAGTGAGACGGGGAGCAATCAGCCCCAGCATTTT.

This clonotype has at least ten counts. This rearrangement joins TRBV6-2 or TRBV6-3 to TRBJ1-1; weak D call: TRBD1 (6 bases). Trimming pared 7 bases from V and 4 bases from J, leaving 22 bases between. Looked up from germline, CDR1 is MNHEY and CDR2 is SVGEGT. CDR3 length equals 16 residues. The DNA of the CDR3 is TGTGCCAGCACCCCGGGACATAGAGAGGGTGCCACTGAAGCTTTCTTT. Amino acids: CASTPGHREGATEAFF.

This clonotype has ten or more counts. The CDR3: CASSRRVEGAPNQNIQYF. As DNA, the CDR3 is TGTGCCAGCAGCCGACGTGTTGAGGGGGCGCCCAACCAAAACATTCAGTACTTC. This rearrangement joins TRBV7-2 to TRBJ2-4; 7 positions match TRBD1. CDR3 length: 18 residues. V shed 5 bases, J shed 5 bases, and the junction held 18 bases outside the gene matches. Germline CDR1 SGHTA, CDR2 FQGNSA.

This clonotype was observed at least ten times. V usage is TRBV29-1 and J usage is TRBJ2-3; D ambiguous. Germline loops: CDR1 SQVTM, CDR2 ANQGSEA. With 2 bases removed from V and 0 bases from J, the gap between germline ends came to 3 bases. The CDR3 consists of 12 residues. CDR3 in amino acids: CSVERSTDTQYF. DNA for the CDR3: TGCAGCGTTGAACGGAGCACAGATACGCAGTATTTT.

In the case of this clonotype: A much larger clone differs from this one at a single base, so this may be a read error. The chain uses TRBV7-2 and TRBJ2-6; D possibly corresponds to TRBD2 (5 bases). Between the trimmed V and J ends, which lost 6 bases and 12 bases, there was a span of 12 bases. Per germline, CDR1 SGHTA and CDR2 FQGNSA. The CDR3 runs to 12 residues. CDR3 bases: TGTGCCAGCAGTCTTGGCGGACTCGTCCTGACTTTC. Translation gives CASSLGGLVLTF.

This clonotype has a count of ten or more. The chain carries TRBV6-5 and TRBJ2-1; TRBD1 aligns across 7 bases. The CDR3 is made up of 15 amino acids. Germline values: CDR1 MNHEY, CDR2 SVGAGI. The J segment lost 3 bases and the V segment lost 4 bases, leaving 6 bases of the junction unmatched. The CDR3 reads CASSFRTGLYNEQFF. CDR3 bases: TGTGCCAGCAGTTTCCGGACAGGTCTCTACAATGAGCAGTTCTTC.